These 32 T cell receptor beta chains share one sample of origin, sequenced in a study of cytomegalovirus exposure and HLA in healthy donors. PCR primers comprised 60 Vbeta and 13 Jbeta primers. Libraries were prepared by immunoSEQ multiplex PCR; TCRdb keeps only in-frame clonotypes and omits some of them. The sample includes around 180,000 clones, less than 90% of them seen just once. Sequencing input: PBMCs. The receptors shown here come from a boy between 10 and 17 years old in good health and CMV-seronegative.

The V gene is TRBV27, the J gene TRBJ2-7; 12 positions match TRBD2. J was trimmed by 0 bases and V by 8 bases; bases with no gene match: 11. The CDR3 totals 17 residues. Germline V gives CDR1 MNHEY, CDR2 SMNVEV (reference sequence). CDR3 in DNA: TGTGCCAGCCGGGACAGATGGACTAGCGGGGACTCCTACGAGCAGTACTTC. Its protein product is CASRDRWTSGDSYEQYF.

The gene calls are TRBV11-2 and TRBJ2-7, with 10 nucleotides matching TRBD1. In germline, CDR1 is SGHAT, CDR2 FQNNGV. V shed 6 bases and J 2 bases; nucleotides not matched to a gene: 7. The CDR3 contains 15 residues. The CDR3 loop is CASSYWGQGTYEQYF. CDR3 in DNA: TGTGCCAGCAGTTACTGGGGACAGGGGACCTACGAGCAGTACTTC.

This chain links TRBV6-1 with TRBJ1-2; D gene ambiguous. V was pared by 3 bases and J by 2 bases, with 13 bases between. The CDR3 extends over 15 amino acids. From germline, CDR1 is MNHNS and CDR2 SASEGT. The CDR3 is CASSDRREVNYGYTF. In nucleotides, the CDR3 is TGTGCCAGCAGTGACAGGCGGGAAGTCAACTATGGCTACACCTTC.

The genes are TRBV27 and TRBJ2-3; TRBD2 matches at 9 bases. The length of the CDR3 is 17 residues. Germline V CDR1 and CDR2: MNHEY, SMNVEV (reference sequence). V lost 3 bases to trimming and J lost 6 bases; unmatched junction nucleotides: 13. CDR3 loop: CASSFGLAGPGMDTQYF. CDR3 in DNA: TGTGCCAGCAGTTTCGGGCTAGCGGGGCCCGGGATGGATACGCAGTATTTT.

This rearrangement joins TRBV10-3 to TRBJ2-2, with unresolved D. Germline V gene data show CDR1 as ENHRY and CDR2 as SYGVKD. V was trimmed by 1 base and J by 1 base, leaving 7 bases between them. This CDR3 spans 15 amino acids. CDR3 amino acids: CAISEFSLNTGELFF. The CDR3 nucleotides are TGTGCCATCAGTGAGTTTAGCCTGAACACCGGGGAGCTGTTTTTT.

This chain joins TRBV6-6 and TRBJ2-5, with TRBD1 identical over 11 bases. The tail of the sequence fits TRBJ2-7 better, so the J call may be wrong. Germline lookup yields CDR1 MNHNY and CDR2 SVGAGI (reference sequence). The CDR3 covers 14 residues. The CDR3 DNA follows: TGTGCCAGCAGAATCGGACAGGGGGCAAGCGAGCAGTACTTC. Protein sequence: CASRIGQGASEQYF.

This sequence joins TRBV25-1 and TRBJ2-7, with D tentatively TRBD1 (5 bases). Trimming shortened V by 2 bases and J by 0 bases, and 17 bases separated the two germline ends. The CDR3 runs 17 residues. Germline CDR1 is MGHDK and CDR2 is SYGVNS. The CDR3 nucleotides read TGTGCCAGCAGTGAACCCAAGGCAGGGCTGGGCTCCTACGAGCAGTACTTC. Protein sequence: CASSEPKAGLGSYEQYF.

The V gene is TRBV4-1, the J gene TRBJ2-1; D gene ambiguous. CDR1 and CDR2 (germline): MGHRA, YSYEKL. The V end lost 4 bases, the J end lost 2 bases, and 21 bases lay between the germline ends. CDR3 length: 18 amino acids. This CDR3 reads CASSPSRLATMPYNEQFF. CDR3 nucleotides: TGCGCCAGCAGCCCATCGCGTCTTGCCACGATGCCCTACAATGAGCAGTTCTTC.

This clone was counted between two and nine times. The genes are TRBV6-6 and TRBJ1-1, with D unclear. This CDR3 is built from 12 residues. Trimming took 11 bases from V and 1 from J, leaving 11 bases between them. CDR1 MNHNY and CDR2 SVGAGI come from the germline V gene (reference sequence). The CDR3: CAATRGNTEAFF. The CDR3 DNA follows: TGTGCCGCGACACGGGGGAACACTGAAGCTTTCTTT.

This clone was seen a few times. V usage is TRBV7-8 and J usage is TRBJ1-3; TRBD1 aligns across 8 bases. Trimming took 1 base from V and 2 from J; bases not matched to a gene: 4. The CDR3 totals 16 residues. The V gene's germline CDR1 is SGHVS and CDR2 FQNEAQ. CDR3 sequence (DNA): TGTGCCAGCAGCTTAGACGCCAGGGGGCCTGGAAACACCATATATTTT. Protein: CASSLDARGPGNTIYF.

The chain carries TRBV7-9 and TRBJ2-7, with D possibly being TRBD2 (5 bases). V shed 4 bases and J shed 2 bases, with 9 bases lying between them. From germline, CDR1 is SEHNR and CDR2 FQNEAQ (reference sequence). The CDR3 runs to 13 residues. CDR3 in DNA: TGTGCCAGCAGCTCCCGGCGGGCCTACGAGCAGTACTTC. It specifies CASSSRRAYEQYF.

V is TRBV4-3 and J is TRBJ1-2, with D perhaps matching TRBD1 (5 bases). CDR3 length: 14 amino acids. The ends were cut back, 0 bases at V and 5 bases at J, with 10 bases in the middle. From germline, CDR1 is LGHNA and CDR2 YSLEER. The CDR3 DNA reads TGCGCCAGCAGCCAAGATGGGAGGGGATATGGCTACACCTTC. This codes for CASSQDGRGYGYTF.

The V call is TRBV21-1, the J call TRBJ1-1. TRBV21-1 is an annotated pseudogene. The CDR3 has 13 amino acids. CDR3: CASSTRRRTEAFF. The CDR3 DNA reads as TGTGCCAGCAGCACACGGCGGCGCACTGAAGCTTTCTTT.

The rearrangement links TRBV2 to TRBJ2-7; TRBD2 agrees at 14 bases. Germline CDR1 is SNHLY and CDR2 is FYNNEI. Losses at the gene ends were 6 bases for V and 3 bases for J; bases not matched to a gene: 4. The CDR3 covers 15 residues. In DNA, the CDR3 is TGTGCCAGCAGCAAGACTAGCGGGAGGGTCTACGAGCAGTACTTC. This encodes CASSKTSGRVYEQYF. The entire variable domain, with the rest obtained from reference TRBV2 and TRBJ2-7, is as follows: EPEVTQTPSHQVTQMGQEVILRCVPISNHLYFYWYRQILGQKVEFLVSFYNNEISEKSEIFDDQFSVERPDGSNFTLKIRSTKLEDSAMYFCASSKTSGRVYEQYFGPGTRLTVT.

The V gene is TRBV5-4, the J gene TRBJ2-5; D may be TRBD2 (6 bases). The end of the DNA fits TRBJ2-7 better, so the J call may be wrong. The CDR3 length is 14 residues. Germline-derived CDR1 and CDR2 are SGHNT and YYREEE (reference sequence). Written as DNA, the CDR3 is TGTGCCAGCAGCCGGGGCGGGAAGGTCGGCGAGCAGTACTTC. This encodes CASSRGGKVGEQYF.

This CDR3 is CASSADRNTDTQYF. The CDR3 coding sequence is TGTGCCAGCAGCGCCGACAGGAACACAGATACGCAGTATTTT. The chain employs TRBV9 and TRBJ2-3, with a possible D match to TRBD1 (6 bases). The ends were cut back, 3 bases at V and 2 bases at J, with 10 bases in the middle. There are 14 residues in the CDR3. Germline V gives CDR1 SGDLS, CDR2 YYNGEE.

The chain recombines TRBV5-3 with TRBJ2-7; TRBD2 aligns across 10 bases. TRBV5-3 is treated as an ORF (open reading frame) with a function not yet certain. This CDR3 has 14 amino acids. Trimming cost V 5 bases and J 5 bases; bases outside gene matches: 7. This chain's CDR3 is CARRASGRSDEQYF. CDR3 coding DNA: TGTGCCAGAAGGGCTAGCGGGAGATCCGACGAGCAGTACTTC.

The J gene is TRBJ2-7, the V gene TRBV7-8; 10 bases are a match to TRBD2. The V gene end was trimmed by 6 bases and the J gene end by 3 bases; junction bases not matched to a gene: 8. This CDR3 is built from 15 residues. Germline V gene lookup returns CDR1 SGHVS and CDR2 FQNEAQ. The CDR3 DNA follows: TGTGCCAGCAGAGAAAGCGGGAGGGCGGTCTACGAGCAGTACTTC. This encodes CASRESGRAVYEQYF.

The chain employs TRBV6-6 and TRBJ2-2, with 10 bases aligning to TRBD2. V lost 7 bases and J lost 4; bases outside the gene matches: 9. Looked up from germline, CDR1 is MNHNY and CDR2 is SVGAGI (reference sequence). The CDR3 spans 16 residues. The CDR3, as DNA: TGTGCCAGCAATGAGCGGGGGGGCCGGGGCACCGGGGAGCTGTTTTTT. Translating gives CASNERGGRGTGELFF.

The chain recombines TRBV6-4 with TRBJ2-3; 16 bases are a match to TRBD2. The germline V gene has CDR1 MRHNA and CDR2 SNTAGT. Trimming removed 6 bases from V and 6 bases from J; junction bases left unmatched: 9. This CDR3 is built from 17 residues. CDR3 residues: CASRAGTSGRAVDTQYF. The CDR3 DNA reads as TGTGCCAGCAGAGCCGGGACTAGCGGGAGGGCCGTGGATACGCAGTATTTT.

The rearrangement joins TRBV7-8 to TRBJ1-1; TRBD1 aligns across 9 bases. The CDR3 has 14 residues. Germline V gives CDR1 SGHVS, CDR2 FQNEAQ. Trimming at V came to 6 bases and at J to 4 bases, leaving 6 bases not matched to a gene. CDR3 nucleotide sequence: TGTGCCAGCAGGGGGGACAGGGTGGGCACTGAAGCTTTCTTT. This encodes CASRGDRVGTEAFF.

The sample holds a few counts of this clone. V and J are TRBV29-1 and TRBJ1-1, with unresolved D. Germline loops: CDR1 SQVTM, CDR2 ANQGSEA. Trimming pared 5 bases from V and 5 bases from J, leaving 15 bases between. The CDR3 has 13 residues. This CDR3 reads CSVTTLAGTEAFF. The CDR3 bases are TGCAGCGTTACGACCCTAGCCGGAACTGAAGCTTTCTTT.

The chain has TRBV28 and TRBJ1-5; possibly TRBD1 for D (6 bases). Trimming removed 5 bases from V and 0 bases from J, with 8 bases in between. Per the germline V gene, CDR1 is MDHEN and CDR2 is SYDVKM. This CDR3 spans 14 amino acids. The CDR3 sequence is CASSRQVSNQPQHF. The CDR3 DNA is TGTGCCAGCAGTAGACAGGTTAGCAATCAGCCCCAGCATTTT.

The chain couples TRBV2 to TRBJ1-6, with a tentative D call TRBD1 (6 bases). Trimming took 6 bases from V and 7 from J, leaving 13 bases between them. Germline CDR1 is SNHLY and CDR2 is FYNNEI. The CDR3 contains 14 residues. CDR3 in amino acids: CASRNRASNSPLHF. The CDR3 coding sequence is TGTGCCAGCAGGAACAGGGCTAGCAATTCACCCCTCCACTTT.

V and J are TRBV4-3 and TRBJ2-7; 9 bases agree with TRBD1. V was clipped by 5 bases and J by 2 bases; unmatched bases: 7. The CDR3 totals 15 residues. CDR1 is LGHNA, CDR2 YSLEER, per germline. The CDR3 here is CASSVRQGGPYEQYF. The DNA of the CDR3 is TGCGCCAGCAGCGTCCGACAGGGGGGGCCCTACGAGCAGTACTTC.

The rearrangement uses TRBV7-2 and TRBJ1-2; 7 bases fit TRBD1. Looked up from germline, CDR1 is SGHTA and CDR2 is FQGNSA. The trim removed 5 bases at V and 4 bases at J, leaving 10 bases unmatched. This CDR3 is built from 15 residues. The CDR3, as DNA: TGTGCCAGCAGCCCCTCCGGGACAGAGGGCTATGGCTACACCTTC. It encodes CASSPSGTEGYGYTF. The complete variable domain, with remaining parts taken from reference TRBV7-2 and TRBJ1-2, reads GAGVSQSPSNKVTEKGKDVELRCDPISGHTALYWYRQSLGQGLEFLIYFQGNSAPDKSGLPSDRFSAERTGGSVSTLTIQRTQQEDSAVYLCASSPSGTEGYGYTFGSGTRLTVV.

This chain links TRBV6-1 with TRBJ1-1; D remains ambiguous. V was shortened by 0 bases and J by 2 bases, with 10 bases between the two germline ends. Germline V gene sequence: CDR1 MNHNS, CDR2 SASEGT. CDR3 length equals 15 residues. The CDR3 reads CASSEAWQTNTEAFF. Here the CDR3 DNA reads TGTGCCAGCAGTGAAGCGTGGCAGACTAACACTGAAGCTTTCTTT.

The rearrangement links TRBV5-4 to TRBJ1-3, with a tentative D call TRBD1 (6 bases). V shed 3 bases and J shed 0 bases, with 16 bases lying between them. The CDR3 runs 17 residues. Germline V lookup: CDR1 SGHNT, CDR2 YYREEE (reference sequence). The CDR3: CASSSRTAIDSGNTIYF. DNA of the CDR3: TGTGCCAGCAGCTCCAGGACAGCTATAGACTCTGGAAACACCATATATTTT.

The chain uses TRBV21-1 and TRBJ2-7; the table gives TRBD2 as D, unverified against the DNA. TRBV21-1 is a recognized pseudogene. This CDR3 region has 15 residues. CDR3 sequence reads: CASSKAGTSGYEQYF. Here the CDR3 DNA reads TGTGCCAGCAGCAAAGCGGGGACTAGCGGCTACGAGCAGTACTTC.

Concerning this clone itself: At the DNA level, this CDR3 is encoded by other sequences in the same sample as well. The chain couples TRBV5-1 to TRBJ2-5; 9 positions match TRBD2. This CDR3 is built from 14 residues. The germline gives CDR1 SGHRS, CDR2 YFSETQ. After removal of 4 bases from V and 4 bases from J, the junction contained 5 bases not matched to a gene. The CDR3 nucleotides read TGCGCCAGCAGCCCGGGACTAGCTGGAGAGACCCAGTACTTC. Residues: CASSPGLAGETQYF. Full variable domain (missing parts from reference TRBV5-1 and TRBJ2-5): KAGVTQTPRYLIKTRGQQVTLSCSPISGHRSVSWYQQTPGQGLQFLFEYFSETQRNKGNFPGRFSGRQFSNSRSEMNVSTLELGDSALYLCASSPGLAGETQYFGPGTRLLVL.

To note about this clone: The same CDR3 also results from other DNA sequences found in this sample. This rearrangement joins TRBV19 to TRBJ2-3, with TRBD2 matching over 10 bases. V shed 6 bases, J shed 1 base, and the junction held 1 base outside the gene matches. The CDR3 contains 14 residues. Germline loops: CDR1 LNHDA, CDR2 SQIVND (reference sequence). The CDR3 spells CASRTSGGTDTQYF. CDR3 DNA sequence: TGTGCCAGTAGAACTAGCGGGGGCACAGATACGCAGTATTTT.

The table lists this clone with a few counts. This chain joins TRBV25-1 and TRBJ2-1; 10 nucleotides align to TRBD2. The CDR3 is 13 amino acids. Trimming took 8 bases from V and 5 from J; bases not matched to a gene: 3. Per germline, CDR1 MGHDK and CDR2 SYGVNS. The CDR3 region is CASLLAGNNEQFF. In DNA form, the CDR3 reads TGTGCCAGCCTACTAGCGGGAAACAATGAGCAGTTCTTC.